This T cell receptor (beta chain) emerged from a study of shared clonotypes between healthy human individuals. Study-level points and caveats: Since donors were few, the genetic and exposure-history diversity represented was limited. Clonotypes shared by all four donors outscored non-shared clonotypes in generation probability.

Donation came from healthy HIV-negative adults that had no recent acute infections or vaccinations. This CDR3 is built from 12 residues. Deletions cut 5 bases from V and 1 base from J, with 7 bases between. Germline V CDR1 and CDR2: SGHNT, YYREEE (reference sequence). Using immunoSEQ multiplex PCR, the repertoire was profiled, and TCRdb retains in-frame clones only, with some absent. The sample lists more than 1,200,000 clones, around 98.5% occurring once. This clone has a single count. The antigen is unknown. Additional DNA sequences in this sample encode the identical CDR3. The sample consisted of naive CD4+ T cells sorted from blood. Subset denoted: CD45RA+ positively selected. The chain couples TRBV5-4 to TRBJ2-7; D is tentatively TRBD1 or TRBD2 (5 bases each). The origin of this receptor is a man aged 25 to 45 in good health. The CDR3 DNA sequence: TGTGCCAGCAGGGGGGATTCCTACGAGCAGTACTTC. Translated, it gives CASRGDSYEQYF.